This TCR beta chain was obtained from a study of blood T cell repertoires in COVID-19. Study overall: COVID-19 samples collected from the United States, Italy and Spain covered acute and convalescent phases.

Germline V gene data show CDR1 as KGHDR and CDR2 as SFDVKD. V gave up 1 base and J gave up 1 base, with 7 bases separating them. The CDR3 has 16 amino acids. Study processing details: Counts of nucleated cells, estimated from reference gene primer amplification, were obtained. Clones were sequenced by immunoSEQ multiplex PCR, and TCRdb holds only the in-frame ones, with some missing. The V and J calls and clone size were taken over from that table, and D and trimming were inferred from the DNA. This table has around 94,000 clones, about 83% appearing once. The sample comprised peripheral blood. This TCR was sampled from a man in his forties with active or convalescent COVID-19. The chain uses TRBV24-1 and TRBJ1-6; no definite D call. For the CDR3, the DNA is TGTGCCACCAGTGATTTCCACTTTTCCTATAATTCACCCCTCCACTTT. Its protein product is CATSDFHFSYNSPLHF.